This T cell receptor beta chain was recovered during a study of molecular identifiers for immune sequencing clone quantification. This clonotype was observed at least ten times. The antigen is undetermined. The junction had 13 bases not matched to a gene; V was cut back by 5 bases and J by 6 bases. The CDR3 extends over 17 amino acids. Germline values: CDR1 SGHVS, CDR2 FQNEAQ. TCRdb passed the PCR reads through MiXCR, listing each CDR3 protein once. The sample carries 38,000 or so distinct CDR3 sequences, 15% to 20% recorded once. General observations from the study: Clones carrying above 20 RNA copies accounted for over 98% of effector molecules, under 1% in naive cells.

The TCR originated in a human donor in good health. Some libraries in this study had Jurkat cell RNA spiked in. The chain is built from TRBV7-8 and TRBJ2-3, with 11 bases matching TRBD2. The sequencing sample was made of naive CD8+ T cells from blood, with Jurkat cell RNA spiked in. Subset denoted: FACS-sorted CD8+CD4-CCR7+CD45RA+ naive T cells. The CDR3 nucleotides are TGTGCCAGCAGCCCTTGGACTAGCGGGCATTATTCTGATACGCAGTATTTT. Translating gives CASSPWTSGHYSDTQYF.